This TCR beta chain was observed in a study of T cell changes during pregnancy in multiple sclerosis. Trimming took 7 bases from V and 0 from J, leaving 13 bases between them. The CDR3 spans 14 residues. Germline V lookup: CDR1 SGHDT, CDR2 YYEEEE. The repertoire was sequenced with immunoSEQ multiplex PCR; TCRdb's copy has only in-frame clones and lacks some. The repertoire holds around 130,000 clones, with roughly 95% as singletons. This TCR derives from a female donor with multiple sclerosis, enrolled in a pregnancy study. V usage is TRBV5-6 and J usage is TRBJ2-5, with a possible D match to TRBD2 (5 bases). Specimen: peripheral blood, collected after pregnancy. The CDR3: CASFGSGYQETQYF. The CDR3 DNA reads TGTGCCAGCTTTGGATCGGGGTACCAAGAGACCCAGTACTTC.